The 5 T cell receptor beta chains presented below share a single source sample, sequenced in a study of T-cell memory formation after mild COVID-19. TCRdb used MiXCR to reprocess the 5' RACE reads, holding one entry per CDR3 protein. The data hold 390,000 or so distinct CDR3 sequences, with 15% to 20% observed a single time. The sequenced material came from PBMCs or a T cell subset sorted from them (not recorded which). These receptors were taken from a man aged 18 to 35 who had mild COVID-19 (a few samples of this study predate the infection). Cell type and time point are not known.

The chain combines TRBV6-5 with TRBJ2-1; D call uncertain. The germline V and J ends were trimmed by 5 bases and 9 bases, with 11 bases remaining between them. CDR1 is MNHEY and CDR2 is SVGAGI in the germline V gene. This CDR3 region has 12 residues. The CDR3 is CASSAKPLEQFF. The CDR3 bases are TGTGCCAGCAGTGCGAAGCCCCTTGAGCAGTTCTTC.

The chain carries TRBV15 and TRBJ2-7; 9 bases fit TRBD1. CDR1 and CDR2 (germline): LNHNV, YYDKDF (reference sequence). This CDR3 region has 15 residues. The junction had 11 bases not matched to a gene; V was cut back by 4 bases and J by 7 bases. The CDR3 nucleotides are TGTGCCACCAGCACTCCGGGACAGGGTTTGGAGGAGCAGTACTTC. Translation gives CATSTPGQGLEEQYF.

The chain's CDR3 is CASSFSGTGGQSSYNEQFF. The CDR3 nucleotides read TGTGCCAGCAGTTTCTCCGGGACAGGGGGACAAAGCTCCTACAATGAGCAGTTCTTC. The chain couples TRBV6-2 or TRBV6-3 to TRBJ2-1; 11 bases align to TRBD1. This CDR3 has 19 amino acids. Germline-derived CDR1 and CDR2 are MNHEY and SVGEGT. The trim removed 4 bases at V and 0 bases at J, leaving 11 bases unmatched.

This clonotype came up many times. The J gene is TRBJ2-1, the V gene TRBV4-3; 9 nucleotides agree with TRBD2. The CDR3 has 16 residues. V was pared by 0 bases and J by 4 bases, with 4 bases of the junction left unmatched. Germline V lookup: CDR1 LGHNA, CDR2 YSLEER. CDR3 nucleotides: TGCGCCAGCAGCCAAGATTCCGCGGGGGGGTACAATGAGCAGTTCTTC. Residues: CASSQDSAGGYNEQFF.

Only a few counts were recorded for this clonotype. CDR3 sequence: CASSLTSGGYTQYF. The CDR3 DNA sequence: TGTGCCAGCAGCTTAACTAGCGGGGGGTATACGCAGTATTTT. The rearrangement uses TRBV7-3 and TRBJ2-3; 10 nucleotides match TRBD2. Losses at the gene ends were 0 bases for V and 7 bases for J; bases not matched to a gene: 1. This CDR3 contains 14 residues. Germline assignment: CDR1 SGHTA and CDR2 FQGTGA.